Listed below are T cell receptor beta chains from one sample, sequenced in a study of T-cell reconstitution after alpha-beta-depleted transplantation in children. TCRdb re-called the PCR reads with MiXCR, one entry per CDR3 protein. The table shows nearly 550,000 distinct CDR3 sequences, with about 18% occurring only once. This sample comprised PBMCs from the stem cell graft donor, obtained from the stem cell graft. Source of these receptors: a human donor who donated a stem cell graft to a child with acute lymphoblastic leukemia. Each CDR3 is given with its conserved first and last residue.

CDR3: CASSLFGREGQPQHF; V: TRBV27; J: TRBJ1-5
CDR3: CASSLTGGFNEQFF; V: TRBV7-9; J: TRBJ2-1
CDR3: CAISEPGTAHSYNEQFF; V: TRBV10-3; J: TRBJ2-1
CDR3: CSARDRDFYNEQFF; V: TRBV20-1; J: TRBJ2-1
CDR3: CASSLLQSTDTQYF; V: TRBV11-2; J: TRBJ2-3
CDR3: CASSPTGAFSGANVLTF; V: TRBV7-9; J: TRBJ2-6
CDR3: CASSTEINTEAFF; V: TRBV5-1; J: TRBJ1-1
CDR3: CSAIGQGSREQYF; V: TRBV20-1; J: TRBJ2-7
CDR3: CASSLQVSTDTQYF; V: TRBV5-1; J: TRBJ2-3
CDR3: CASSLGGVFDTEAFF; V: TRBV18; J: TRBJ1-1
CDR3: CSVDGTNYGYTF; V: TRBV29-1; J: TRBJ1-2
CDR3: CASSLVERGEQYF; V: TRBV14; J: TRBJ2-7
CDR3: CASSPRVGDGTEAFF; V: TRBV12-3/TRBV12-4; J: TRBJ1-1
CDR3: CASSKEGYGYTF; V: TRBV5-1; J: TRBJ1-2
CDR3: CASSLWGDQPQHF; V: TRBV12-3/TRBV12-4; J: TRBJ1-5
CDR3: CASSFFIGRLNEQFF; V: TRBV7-2; J: TRBJ2-1
CDR3: CASSTSGANTGELFF; V: TRBV18; J: TRBJ2-2
CDR3: CASSHRQGPYEQYF; V: TRBV7-9; J: TRBJ2-7
CDR3: CASTWSVPYNEQFF; V: TRBV7-9; J: TRBJ2-1
CDR3: CSVEPRGTTGELFF; V: TRBV29-1; J: TRBJ2-2
CDR3: CASSYSGQKENIQYF; V: TRBV5-1; J: TRBJ2-4
CDR3: CASSLTGTTDEQFF; V: TRBV7-3; J: TRBJ2-1
CDR3: CASSLSGQGRNTEAFF; V: TRBV27; J: TRBJ1-1
CDR3: CASSTFGGYEQYF; V: TRBV6-1; J: TRBJ2-7
CDR3: CASSLAIQGIIHGYTF; V: TRBV5-1; J: TRBJ1-2
CDR3: CSASRTSGTGEQFF; V: TRBV20-1; J: TRBJ2-1
CDR3: CASSIERNEQYF; V: TRBV19; J: TRBJ2-7
CDR3: CASSPLLYRGSTDTQYF; V: TRBV27; J: TRBJ2-3
CDR3: CASKGGSGNEQFF; V: TRBV2; J: TRBJ2-1
CDR3: CASSQELAGGYYEQYF; V: TRBV4-1; J: TRBJ2-7
CDR3: CASSPQMTSGMNNEQFF; V: TRBV7-3; J: TRBJ2-1
CDR3: CSVEDPGTGSYEQYF; V: TRBV29-1; J: TRBJ2-7
CDR3: CASSRLYRTDTQYF; V: TRBV12-3/TRBV12-4; J: TRBJ2-3
CDR3: CASSRPTESTYEQYF; V: TRBV7-9; J: TRBJ2-7
CDR3: CASSLLESTEAFF; V: TRBV7-6; J: TRBJ1-1
CDR3: CASSLIGLAGANEQFF; V: TRBV6-5; J: TRBJ2-1
CDR3: CATRQGVHTEAFF; V: TRBV24-1; J: TRBJ1-1
CDR3: CASSLVQGARHEQYF; V: TRBV11-2; J: TRBJ2-7
CDR3: CASTSGGTQYF; V: TRBV12-3/TRBV12-4; J: TRBJ2-5
CDR3: CASRRDRGHRGNPEQFF; V: TRBV6-2/TRBV6-3; J: TRBJ2-1
CDR3: CASTQDMWGAGEQFF; V: TRBV3-1; J: TRBJ2-1
CDR3: CASSQWKRETQYF; V: TRBV23-1; J: TRBJ2-5
CDR3: CATSVPGQVLGDEQFF; V: TRBV24-1; J: TRBJ2-1
CDR3: CASTYEGAGEKLFF; V: TRBV6-1; J: TRBJ1-4
CDR3: CASSVTGKGYEQYF; V: TRBV7-3; J: TRBJ2-7
CDR3: CASSLGRRRGDTQYF; V: TRBV7-2; J: TRBJ2-3
CDR3: CASSPYRVNSGNTIYF; V: TRBV4-2; J: TRBJ1-3
CDR3: CASSQDRRLPYEQYF; V: TRBV4-1; J: TRBJ2-7
CDR3: CATSDFKGPTWHTQYF; V: TRBV24-1; J: TRBJ2-3
CDR3: CASSPRGGDIPDTQYF; V: TRBV5-1; J: TRBJ2-3
CDR3: CASSQGSSRDNEQFF; V: TRBV6-5; J: TRBJ2-1
CDR3: CASSLGGPPSTDTQYF; V: TRBV7-2; J: TRBJ2-3
CDR3: CASSTGVLTDTQYF; V: TRBV3-1; J: TRBJ2-3
CDR3: CASSLARGNQPQHF; V: TRBV7-9; J: TRBJ1-5
CDR3: CASSPRTVTGELFF; V: TRBV3-1; J: TRBJ2-2
CDR3: CASSYSGTISEQFF; V: TRBV6-4; J: TRBJ2-1
CDR3: CASSPYLTNEKLFF; V: TRBV6-1; J: TRBJ1-4